This is a list of T cell receptor beta chains from one sample in a study of blood T cell repertoires in COVID-19. Produced via immunoSEQ multiplex PCR; TCRdb's table is partial and in-frame only. The sample has some 190,000 clones, around 85% seen once. The sample taken for sequencing was peripheral blood. These receptors all come from a person between 70 and 80 years old with COVID-19, enrolled during active disease. CDR3s leave out the opening cysteine and the closing phenylalanine or tryptophan. Size values are once, few and many counts, or a class for expanded clones, and some rows have none.

>10|TRBV7-8|.
ASSLYTDTQY
>14|TRBV7-9|.
ASSTRTATNITRQY
>16|TRBV6-2/TRBV6-3|.
ASSYSKRSPKRAGELF
>13|TRBV7-8|.
ASSLNTPENSPLH
>12|TRBV7-2|.
ASSRGQGPYEQY
>13|TRBV2|.
ASSELTGGNQPQH
>17|TRBV6-2/TRBV6-3|.
ASSQTTGTVRPSNQPQH
>15|TRBV11-3|.
ASRSTDRGGSNQPQH
>10|TRBV9|.
ASSVVQGAPV
>15|TRBV18|.
ASSPFGLAATTDTQY
>11|TRBV6-1|few
ASSDMENYGYT
>12|TRBV6-2/TRBV6-3|.
ASSSGQNNQPQH
>11|TRBV5-8|.
ASRLSGTDTQY
>14|TRBV11-1|.
ASSLRQLAGADTQY
>10|TRBV28|.
ASSSTGGSVR
>11|TRBV5-1|.
ASSRGSYNEQF
>13|TRBV27|.
ASSILAGSSYEQY
>14|TRBV7-8|.
ASSRGRRENTGELF
>11|TRBV25-1|.
ASSDRDRAPLH
>16|TRBV29-1|.
SVAGTGTSGKGTDTQY
>14|TRBV9|few
ASSSRAGGGTGELF
>12|TRBV6-6|.
ASSYSTGGQPQH
>17|TRBV7-9|.
ASSFSVGGPESGANVLT
>11|TRBV7-8|.
ASSLRQGEGYT
>12|TRBV19|.
ASSRGGDSYEQY
>13|TRBV6-6|.
ASSPTGTGVQPQH
>11|TRBV19|.
ASSGLAANEQF
>13|TRBV9|once
ASSVAGFGGNTIY
>13|TRBV7-2|.
ASSGSGGAGDTQY
>14|TRBV27|many
ASSRRDRSIGNTQY
>11|TRBV19|.
ASSDRDRRGYT
>12|TRBV28|.
ASSFDMRYTEAF
>11|TRBV28|once
ASSRGLVYEQY
>12|TRBV9|.
ASSVLGSNTEAF
>12|TRBV5-1|.
ASSLEGRGNTIY
>16|TRBV7-9|.
ASAQRSGLLTSTDTQY
>15|TRBV5-5|.
ASSLSGTGGNTGELF
>14|TRBV19|.
ASSATHGTGVRGYT
>11|TRBV6-5|.
ASTREVNQPQH
>13|TRBV10-2|.
ASSNIGQGNQPQH
>12|TRBV19|few
ASSIVRSGSEQY
>13|TRBV29-1|.
SVDPPGSYTDTQY
>9|TRBV12-3/TRBV12-4|.
ASSPGGPLY
>12|TRBV9|.
ASSSGTPNEKLF
>10|TRBV3-1/TRBV3-2|once
ASRREGTEAF